This TCR beta chain was profiled in a study of regulatory T cells in long-lasting Graves disease. The time point is: persistent/refractory GD, antithyroid drugs over 5 years with positive TRAb. Isolated PBMC RNA provided the starting material for the TCR library. Building the TCR beta libraries relied on iRepertoire HTBI primers, and CDR3 regions underwent Arm-PCR. One entry per CDR3 protein results from TCRdb running MiXCR on the multiplex PCR reads. This table has 300,000 to 400,000 distinct CDR3 sequences, 15% to 20% appearing once. Trimming took 4 bases from V and 6 from J, leaving 16 bases between them. Germline V lookup: CDR1 SGHRS, CDR2 YFSETQ. The CDR3 spans 14 residues.

The sequenced sample was peripheral blood mononuclear cells (PBMCs), obtained when the disease was refractory, from a patient treated with antithyroid drugs. The sequence was obtained from a female donor with Graves disease. V and J are TRBV5-1 and TRBJ2-5; D unresolved. CDR3 protein: CASSPSVSAKTQYF. As DNA, the CDR3 is TGCGCCAGCAGCCCTTCAGTTTCGGCCAAGACCCAGTACTTC. Together with reference TRBV5-1 and TRBJ2-5, the CDR3 gives the full variable domain: KAGVTQTPRYLIKTRGQQVTLSCSPISGHRSVSWYQQTPGQGLQFLFEYFSETQRNKGNFPGRFSGRQFSNSRSEMNVSTLELGDSALYLCASSPSVSAKTQYFGPGTRLLVL.